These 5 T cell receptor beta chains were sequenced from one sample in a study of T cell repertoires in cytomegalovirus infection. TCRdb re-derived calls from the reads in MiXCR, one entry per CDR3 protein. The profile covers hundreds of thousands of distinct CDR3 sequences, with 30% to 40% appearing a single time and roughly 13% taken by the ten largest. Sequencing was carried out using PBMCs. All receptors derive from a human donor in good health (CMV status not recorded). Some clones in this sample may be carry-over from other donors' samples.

Here the CDR3 DNA reads TGTGCCAGCAGCTTTGGACTAGCGGAGCAGATAGATACGCAGTATTTT. Protein: CASSFGLAEQIDTQYF. This chain links TRBV5-6 with TRBJ2-3, with TRBD2 matching over 10 bases. In germline, CDR1 is SGHDT, CDR2 YYEEEE. The V gene end was trimmed by 2 bases and the J gene end by 5 bases; junction bases not matched to a gene: 8. The CDR3 covers 16 residues.

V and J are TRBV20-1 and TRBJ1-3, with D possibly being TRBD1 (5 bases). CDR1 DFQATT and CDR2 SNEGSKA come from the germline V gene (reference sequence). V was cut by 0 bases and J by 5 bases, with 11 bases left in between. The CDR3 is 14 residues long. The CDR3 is CSARDPGGRNTIYF. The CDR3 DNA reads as TGCAGTGCTAGAGATCCGGGGGGAAGAAACACCATATATTTT.

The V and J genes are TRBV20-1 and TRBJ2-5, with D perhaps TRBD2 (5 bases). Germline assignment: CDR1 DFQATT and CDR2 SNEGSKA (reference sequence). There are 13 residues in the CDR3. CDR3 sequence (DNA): TGCAGCCTACCAGGACTGCCCCAAGAGACCCAGTACTTC. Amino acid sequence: CSLPGLPQETQYF.

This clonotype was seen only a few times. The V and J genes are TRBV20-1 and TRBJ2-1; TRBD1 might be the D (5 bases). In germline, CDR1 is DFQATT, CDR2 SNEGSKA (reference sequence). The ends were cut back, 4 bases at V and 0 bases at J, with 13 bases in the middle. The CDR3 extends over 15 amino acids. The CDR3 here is CSAIRTGASYNEQFF. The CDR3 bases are TGCAGTGCTATACGAACAGGAGCCTCCTACAATGAGCAGTTCTTC.

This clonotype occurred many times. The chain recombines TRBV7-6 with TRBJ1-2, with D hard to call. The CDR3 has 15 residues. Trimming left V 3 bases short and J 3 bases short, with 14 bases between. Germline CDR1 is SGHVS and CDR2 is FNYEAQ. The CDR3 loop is CASSFHTTADYGYTF. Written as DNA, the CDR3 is TGTGCCAGCAGCTTCCACACCACAGCGGACTATGGCTACACCTTC.